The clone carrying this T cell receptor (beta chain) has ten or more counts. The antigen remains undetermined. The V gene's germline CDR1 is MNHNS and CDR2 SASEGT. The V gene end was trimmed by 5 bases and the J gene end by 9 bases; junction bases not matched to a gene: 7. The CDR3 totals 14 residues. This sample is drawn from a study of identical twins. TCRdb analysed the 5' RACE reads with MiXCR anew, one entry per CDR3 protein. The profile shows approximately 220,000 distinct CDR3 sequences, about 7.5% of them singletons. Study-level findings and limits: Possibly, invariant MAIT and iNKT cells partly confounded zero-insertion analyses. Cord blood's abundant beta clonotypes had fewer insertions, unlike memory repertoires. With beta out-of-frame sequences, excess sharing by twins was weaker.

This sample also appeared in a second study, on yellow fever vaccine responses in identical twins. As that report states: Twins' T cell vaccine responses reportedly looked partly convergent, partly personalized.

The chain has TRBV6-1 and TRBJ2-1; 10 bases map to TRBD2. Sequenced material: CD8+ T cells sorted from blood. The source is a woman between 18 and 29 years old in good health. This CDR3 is CASSRAGGRVEQFF. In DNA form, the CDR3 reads TGTGCCAGCAGTCGAGCGGGGGGGCGGGTTGAGCAGTTCTTC.